Given below is one T cell receptor beta chain in context. The sample comes from a study of shared T cell receptors in the human thymus. The CDR3 has 12 amino acids. Trimming shortened V by 10 bases and J by 5 bases, and 14 bases separated the two germline ends. Germline CDR1 MNHEY, CDR2 SMNVEV (reference sequence). Method: immunoSEQ multiplex PCR; TCRdb's copy keeps in-frame clones and lacks some. The sample includes approximately 490,000 clones, 75% to 80% of them seen just once. Another study also made use of these data, one on human thymus T cells. Turning to that study: Thymus tissue for the work was resected from patients undergoing corrective heart surgery. Related work showed strongly overlapping thymic repertoires across unrelated individuals.

The V call is TRBV27, the J call TRBJ1-2, with D unclear. The receptor comes from a boy younger than two with a congenital heart defect. The sample taken for sequencing was thymocytes. CDR3 bases: TGTGCCACAAGCGGGCCCCAATATGGCTACACCTTC. This translates into CATSGPQYGYTF.